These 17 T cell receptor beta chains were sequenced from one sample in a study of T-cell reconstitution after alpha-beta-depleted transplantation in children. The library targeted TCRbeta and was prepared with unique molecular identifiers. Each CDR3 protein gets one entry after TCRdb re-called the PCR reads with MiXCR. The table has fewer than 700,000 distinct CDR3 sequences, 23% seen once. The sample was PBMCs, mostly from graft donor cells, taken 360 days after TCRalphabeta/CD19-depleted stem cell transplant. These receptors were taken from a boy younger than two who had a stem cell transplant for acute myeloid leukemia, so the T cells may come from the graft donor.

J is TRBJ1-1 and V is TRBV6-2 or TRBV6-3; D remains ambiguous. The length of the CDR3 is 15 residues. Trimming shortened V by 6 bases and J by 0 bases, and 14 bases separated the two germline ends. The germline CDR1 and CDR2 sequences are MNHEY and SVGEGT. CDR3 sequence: CASRPGVELNTEAFF. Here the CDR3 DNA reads TGTGCCAGCAGACCCGGGGTGGAGTTGAACACTGAAGCTTTCTTT.

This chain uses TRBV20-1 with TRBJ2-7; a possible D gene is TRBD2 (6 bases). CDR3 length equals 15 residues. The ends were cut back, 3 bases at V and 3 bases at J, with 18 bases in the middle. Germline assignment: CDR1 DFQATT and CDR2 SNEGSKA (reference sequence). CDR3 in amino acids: CSASRAGLTVYEQYF. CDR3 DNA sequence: TGCAGTGCTAGCCGGGCTGGACTAACTGTCTACGAGCAGTACTTC.

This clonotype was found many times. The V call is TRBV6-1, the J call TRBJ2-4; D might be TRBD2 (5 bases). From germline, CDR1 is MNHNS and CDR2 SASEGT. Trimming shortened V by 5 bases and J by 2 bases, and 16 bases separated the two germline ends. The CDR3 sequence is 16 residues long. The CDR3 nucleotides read TGTGCCAGCAGTCCGGACTTCCTAGCAACCAAAAACATTCAGTACTTC. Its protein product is CASSPDFLATKNIQYF.

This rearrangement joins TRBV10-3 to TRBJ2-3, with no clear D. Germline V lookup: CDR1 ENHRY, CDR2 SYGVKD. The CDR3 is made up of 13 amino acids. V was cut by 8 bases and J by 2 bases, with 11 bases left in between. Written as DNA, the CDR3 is TGTGCCATCCGGGCAGCATTCACAGATACGCAGTATTTT. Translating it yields CAIRAAFTDTQYF.

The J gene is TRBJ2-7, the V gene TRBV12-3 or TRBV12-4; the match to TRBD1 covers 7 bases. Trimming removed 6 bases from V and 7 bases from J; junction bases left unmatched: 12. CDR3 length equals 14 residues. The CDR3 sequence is CASSISRSGGEQYF. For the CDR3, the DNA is TGTGCCAGCAGCATCTCCCGGTCAGGGGGAGAGCAGTACTTC.

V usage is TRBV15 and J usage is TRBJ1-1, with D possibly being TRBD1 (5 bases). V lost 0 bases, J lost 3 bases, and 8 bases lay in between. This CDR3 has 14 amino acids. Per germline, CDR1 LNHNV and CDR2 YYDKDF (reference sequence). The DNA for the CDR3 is TGTGCCACCAGCAGAGATATAGGGGACACTGAAGCTTTCTTT. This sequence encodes CATSRDIGDTEAFF.

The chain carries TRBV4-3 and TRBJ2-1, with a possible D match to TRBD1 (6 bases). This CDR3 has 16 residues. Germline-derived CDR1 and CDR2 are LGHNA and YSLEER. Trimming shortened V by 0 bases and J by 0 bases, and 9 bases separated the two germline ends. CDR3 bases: TGCGCCAGCAGCCAAGATGACAGGAGCTCCTACAATGAGCAGTTCTTC. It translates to CASSQDDRSSYNEQFF.

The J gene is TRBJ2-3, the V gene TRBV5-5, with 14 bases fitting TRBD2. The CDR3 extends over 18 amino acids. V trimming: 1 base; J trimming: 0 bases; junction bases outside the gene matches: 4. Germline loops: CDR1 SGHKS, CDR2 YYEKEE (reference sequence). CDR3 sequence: CASSLWGLAGESTDTQYF. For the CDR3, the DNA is TGTGCCAGCAGCTTGTGGGGACTAGCGGGAGAAAGCACAGATACGCAGTATTTT.

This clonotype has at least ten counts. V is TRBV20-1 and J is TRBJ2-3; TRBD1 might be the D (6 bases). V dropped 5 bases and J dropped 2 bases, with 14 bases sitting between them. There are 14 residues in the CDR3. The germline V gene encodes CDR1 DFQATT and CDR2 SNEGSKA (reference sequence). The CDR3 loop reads CSALKGVYTDTQYF. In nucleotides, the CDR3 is TGCAGTGCTCTTAAGGGGGTCTACACAGATACGCAGTATTTT.

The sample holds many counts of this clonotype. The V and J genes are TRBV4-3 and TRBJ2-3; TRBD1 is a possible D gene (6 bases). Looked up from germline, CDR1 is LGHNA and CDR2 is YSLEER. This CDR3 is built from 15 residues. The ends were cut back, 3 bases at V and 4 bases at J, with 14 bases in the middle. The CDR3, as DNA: TGCGCCAGCAGCCATGACAGGTTGGTGGCAGATACGCAGTATTTT. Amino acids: CASSHDRLVADTQYF.

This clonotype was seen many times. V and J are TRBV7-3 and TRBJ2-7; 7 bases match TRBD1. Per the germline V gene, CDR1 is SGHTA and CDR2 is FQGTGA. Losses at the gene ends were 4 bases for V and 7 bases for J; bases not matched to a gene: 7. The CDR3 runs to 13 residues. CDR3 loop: CASSSTGVGEQYF. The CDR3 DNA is TGTGCCAGCAGCTCAACAGGGGTGGGGGAGCAGTACTTC.

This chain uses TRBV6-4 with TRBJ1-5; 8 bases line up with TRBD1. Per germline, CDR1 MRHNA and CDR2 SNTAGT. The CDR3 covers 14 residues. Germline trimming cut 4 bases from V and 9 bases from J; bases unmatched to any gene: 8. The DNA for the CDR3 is TGTGCCAGCAGTGGTCCAGGGGGCGCAGGGCCCCAGCATTTT. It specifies CASSGPGGAGPQHF.

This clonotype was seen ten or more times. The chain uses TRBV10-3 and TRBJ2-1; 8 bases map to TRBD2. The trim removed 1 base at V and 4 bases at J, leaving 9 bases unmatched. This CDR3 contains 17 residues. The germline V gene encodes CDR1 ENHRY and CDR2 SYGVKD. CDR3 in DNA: TGTGCCATCAGTGAGTATGCGAGCGGGGGCCTTTACAATGAGCAGTTCTTC. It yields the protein CAISEYASGGLYNEQFF.

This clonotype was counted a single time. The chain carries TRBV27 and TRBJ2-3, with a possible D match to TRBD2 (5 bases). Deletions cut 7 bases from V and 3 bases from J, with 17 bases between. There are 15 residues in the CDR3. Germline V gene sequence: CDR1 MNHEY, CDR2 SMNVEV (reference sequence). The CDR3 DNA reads TGTGCCAGCAAAATTGGCCGGGGAAAGACAGATACGCAGTATTTT. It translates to CASKIGRGKTDTQYF.

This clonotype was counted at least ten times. The CDR3 loop is CSARPGGAYEQYF. The DNA for the CDR3 is TGCAGTGCTAGACCAGGGGGTGCCTACGAGCAGTACTTC. The chain has TRBV20-1 and TRBJ2-7, with 7 bases fitting TRBD1. V lost 2 bases and J lost 2; bases outside the gene matches: 3. This CDR3 contains 13 residues. CDR1 and CDR2 (germline): DFQATT, SNEGSKA (reference sequence).

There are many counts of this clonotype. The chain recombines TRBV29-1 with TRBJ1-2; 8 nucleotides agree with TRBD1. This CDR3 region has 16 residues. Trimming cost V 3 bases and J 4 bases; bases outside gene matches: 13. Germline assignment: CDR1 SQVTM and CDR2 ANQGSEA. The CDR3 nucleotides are TGCAGCGTTGATCAGGGGGCGCTTAATCTTGGCTATGGCTACACCTTC. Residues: CSVDQGALNLGYGYTF.

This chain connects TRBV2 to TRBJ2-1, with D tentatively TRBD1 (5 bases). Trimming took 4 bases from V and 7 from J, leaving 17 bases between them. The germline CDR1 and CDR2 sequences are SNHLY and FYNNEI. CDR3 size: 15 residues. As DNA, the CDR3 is TGTGCCAGCAGTGGAACCTGGACACAGGCTAATGAGCAGTTCTTC. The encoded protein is CASSGTWTQANEQFF.